One and the same sample provided the 4 T cell receptor beta chains below, sequenced in a study of Graves' ophthalmopathy and Graves' hyperthyroidism. From RNA, the CDR3 regions of TCR beta chains were amplified and sequenced. HTBI-primed first-round RT-PCR preceded second-round multiplex PCR. TCRdb processed the multiplex PCR reads anew with MiXCR; each CDR3 protein has one entry. Found here are 500,000 to 600,000 distinct CDR3 sequences, about 35% of them singletons; the top ten hold about 4.2%. The sequencing input was peripheral blood or thyroid tissue (not recorded which). Receptors originate from an adult man with Graves' hyperthyroidism.

This clonotype showed up many times. The rearrangement joins TRBV24-1 to TRBJ1-5; D is ambiguous. The V and J ends lost 8 bases and 3 bases respectively, with 10 bases between them. The V gene's germline CDR1 is KGHDR and CDR2 SFDVKD. This CDR3 has 13 amino acids. CDR3: CATTVGPNQPQHF. CDR3 in DNA: TGTGCCACCACGGTAGGGCCCAATCAGCCCCAGCATTTT.

This clonotype has at least ten counts. The CDR3 nucleotides read TGCGCCAGCAGCCCCCCGAGGGACGCGTATGGCTACACCTTC. This sequence encodes CASSPPRDAYGYTF. This sequence joins TRBV10-1 and TRBJ1-2, with D perhaps matching TRBD1 (5 bases). V was clipped by 6 bases and J by 5 bases, with 16 bases between them. The CDR3 has 14 amino acids. Germline CDR1 and CDR2: WNHNN and SYGVQD (reference sequence).

V is TRBV30 and J is TRBJ2-7; D is unresolved. Germline V CDR1 and CDR2: GTSNPN, SVGIG (reference sequence). V gave up 1 base and J gave up 4 bases, with 8 bases separating them. This CDR3 is 12 amino acids long. CDR3 nucleotides: TGTGCCTGGAGTGATATGGTGTACGAGCAGTACTTC. It specifies CAWSDMVYEQYF.

This clonotype was counted between two and nine times. The V and J genes are TRBV7-9 and TRBJ2-7, with 12 positions matching TRBD2. The CDR3 loop spans 16 amino acids. CDR1 is SEHNR and CDR2 is FQNEAQ in the germline V gene (reference sequence). With V trimmed by 1 base and J by 3 bases, 4 bases remained unmatched. The CDR3 spells CASSLVLAGGDYEQYF. Here the CDR3 DNA reads TGTGCCAGCAGCTTAGTACTAGCGGGAGGCGACTACGAGCAGTACTTC.